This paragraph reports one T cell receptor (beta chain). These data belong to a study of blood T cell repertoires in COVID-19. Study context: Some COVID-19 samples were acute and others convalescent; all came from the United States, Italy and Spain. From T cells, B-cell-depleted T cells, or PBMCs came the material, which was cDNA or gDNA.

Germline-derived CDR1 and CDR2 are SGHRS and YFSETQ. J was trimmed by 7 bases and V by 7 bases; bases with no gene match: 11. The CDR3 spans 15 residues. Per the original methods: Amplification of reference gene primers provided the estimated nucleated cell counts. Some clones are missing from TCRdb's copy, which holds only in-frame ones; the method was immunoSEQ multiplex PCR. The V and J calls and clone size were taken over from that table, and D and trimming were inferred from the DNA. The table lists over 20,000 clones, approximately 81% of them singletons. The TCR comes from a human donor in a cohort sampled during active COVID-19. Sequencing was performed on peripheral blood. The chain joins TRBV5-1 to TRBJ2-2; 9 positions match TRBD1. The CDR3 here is CASGVKQGAVGELFF. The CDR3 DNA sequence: TGCGCCAGCGGGGTTAAACAGGGGGCCGTCGGGGAGCTGTTTTTT.